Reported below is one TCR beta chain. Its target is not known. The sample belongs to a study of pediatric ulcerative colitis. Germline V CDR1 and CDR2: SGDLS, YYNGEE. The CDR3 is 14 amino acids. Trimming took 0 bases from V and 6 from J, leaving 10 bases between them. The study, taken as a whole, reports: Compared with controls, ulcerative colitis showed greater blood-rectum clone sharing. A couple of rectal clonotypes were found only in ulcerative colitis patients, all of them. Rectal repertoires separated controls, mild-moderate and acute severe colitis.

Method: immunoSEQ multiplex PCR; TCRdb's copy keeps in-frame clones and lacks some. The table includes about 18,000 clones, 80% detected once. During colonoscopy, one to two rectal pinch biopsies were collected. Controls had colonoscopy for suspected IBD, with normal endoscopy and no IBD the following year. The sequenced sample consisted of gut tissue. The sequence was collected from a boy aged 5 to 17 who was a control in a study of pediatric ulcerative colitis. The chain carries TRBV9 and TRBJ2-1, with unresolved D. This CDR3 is CASSVEGWGNEQFF. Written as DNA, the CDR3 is TGTGCCAGCAGCGTAGAGGGATGGGGCAATGAGCAGTTCTTC.